Listed here are 17 T cell receptor delta chains from one sample, sequenced in a study of gamma delta lymphoproliferative disorders and STAT genes. PBMCs from patients and controls supplied the genomic DNA for sequencing. TCRdb re-processed the multiplex PCR reads via CATT. The data hold several thousand delta-chain clones, with less than 1.2% observed a single time. The material sequenced was blood. These TCRs come from a human donor in good health.

With respect to this clone: A read error likely explains why the TCRdb protein, taken from a much larger clone, differs from this DNA's translation at residue 4; the protein shown is translated from the DNA. The V and J genes are TRDV2 and TRDJ1; TRDD3 agrees at 8 bases. CDR3 length equals 14 residues. V trimming: 5 bases; J trimming: 2 bases; junction bases outside the gene matches: 6. The germline V gene has CDR1 GEAIGNYY and CDR2 EKD. As DNA, the CDR3 is TGTGCCTGTGGCCGACTGGGGGGGACCGATAAACTCATCTTT. Encoded protein: CACGRLGGTDKLIF.

This clone was found a few times. TCRdb attributes to this sequence the protein of a much larger clone, which differs from the DNA translation at residue 3; a read error is likely, and the protein displayed is translated from the DNA. The genes are TRDV2 and TRDJ1; weak D call: TRDD3 (6 bases). CDR3 length: 16 amino acids. Looked up from germline, CDR1 is GEAIGNYY and CDR2 is EKD. The CDR3 sequence: CARDTVGGLNTDKLIF. The CDR3, as DNA: TGTGCCCGTGACACCGTGGGGGGCCTCAACACCGATAAACTCATCTTT.

This clone has just a few counts. The amino acid sequence in TCRdb belongs to a much larger clone and departs from this DNA's translation at residue 14, likely a sequencing read error; the sequence shown is translated from the DNA. The V call is TRDV1, the J call TRDJ1, with 7 nucleotides matching TRDD2. J was trimmed by 4 bases and V by 4 bases; bases with no gene match: 21. CDR1 and CDR2 (germline): TSWWSYY, QGS. The CDR3 consists of 19 residues. In nucleotides, the CDR3 is TGTGCTCTTGGGGGGGATTTCCTACTTGAGGGCATGGGATTCGATAAACTCATCTTT. This gives the protein CALGGDFLLEGMGFDKLIF.

This clone was picked up a small number of times. This likely traces to a read error, being one base from a far larger clone. Other nucleotide sequences in the sample specify the same CDR3. The genes are TRDV2 and TRDJ3; no clear D. The CDR3 is made up of 17 amino acids. V lost 0 bases and J 2 bases, leaving 10 bases between the germline ends. CDR1 is GEAIGNYY and CDR2 is EKD in the germline V gene. The CDR3 is CACDTVAGAWDTRQMFF. The DNA for the CDR3 is TGTGCCTGTGACACCGTAGCCGGAGCCTGGGACACCCGACAGATGTTTTTC.

This clone was picked up a small number of times. The likely explanation is a read error, given a far larger clone one base away. The V call is TRDV2, the J call TRDJ1; TRDD3 matches 7 bases. This CDR3 is 20 amino acids long. Germline CDR1 GEAIGNYY, CDR2 EKD. The V segment lost 0 bases and the J segment 1 base; nucleotides outside the gene matches: 19. The CDR3 spells CACDTVVLGTAGGGTDKLIF. The CDR3 bases are TGTGCCTGTGACACCGTCGTACTGGGGACTGCCGGAGGGGGCACCGATAAACTCATCTTT.

Comments on this clone: A much larger clone differs from this one at a single base, so this may be a read error. This chain uses TRDV1 with TRDJ1, with 13 positions matching TRDD3. The germline gives CDR1 TSWWSYY, CDR2 QGS. The CDR3 covers 20 residues. CDR3 DNA: TGTGCTCCTGGGGAACAGTTGTACTGGGGGATACGCTGGTACACCGATAAACTCATCTTT. Protein product: CAPGEQLYWGIRWYTDKLIF.

Note on this clone: A far larger clone is just one base off, so this is likely a read error. In the same sample, other DNA sequences code for this CDR3. J is TRDJ1 and V is TRDV3; 11 nucleotides agree with TRDD3. The CDR3 covers 18 residues. Per germline, CDR1 TVYSNPD and CDR2 GDNSRS (reference sequence). CDR3 bases: TGTGCTTCGGTCCCCCTTAGGCTGGGGGATACCTTCACCGATAAACTCATCTTT. Protein sequence: CASVPLRLGDTFTDKLIF.

This clone is categorized as large. This sample also contains other DNA sequences that code for the same CDR3. The chain couples TRDV2 to TRDJ1; TRDD3 matches 13 bases. V was clipped by 3 bases and J by 6 bases; unmatched bases: 12. CDR3 length equals 17 residues. Looked up from germline, CDR1 is GEAIGNYY and CDR2 is EKD. CDR3 region: CACDRLGDTPRSHKLIF. DNA for the CDR3: TGTGCCTGTGACCGACTGGGGGATACGCCGCGAAGTCATAAACTCATCTTT.

This clone showed up just a few times. This likely traces to a read error, being one base from a far larger clone. This chain joins TRDV2 and TRDJ1; the match to TRDD3 covers 10 bases. Germline-derived CDR1 and CDR2 are GEAIGNYY and EKD. The CDR3 contains 14 residues. V lost 3 bases to trimming and J lost 10 bases; unmatched junction nucleotides: 10. The CDR3 loop is CACDLLGDLHRLIF. CDR3 DNA sequence: TGTGCCTGTGACTTACTGGGGGATCTTCATAGACTCATCTTT.

Notes on this clone: TCRdb assigns this DNA the protein of a much larger clone, which departs from its translation at residue 8; this likely reflects a read error, and the protein shown comes from translating the DNA. J is TRDJ1 and V is TRDV1, with TRDD3 matching 11 bases. V trimming: 1 base; J trimming: 7 bases; junction bases outside the gene matches: 17. Germline loops: CDR1 TSWWSYY, CDR2 QGS. The CDR3 sequence is 19 residues long. CDR3 nucleotide sequence: TGTGCTCTTGGGGAACCCACCCACGCTGGGGGATACAGGTTAGGTAAACTCATCTTT. This translates into CALGEPTHAGGYRLGKLIF.

This clone was observed a few times. Translating this DNA gives a protein that differs at residue 12 from the TCRdb one, which belongs to a much larger clone; a read error is likely, and the protein shown is this translation. This rearrangement joins TRDV2 to TRDJ1; no reliable D call. The CDR3 sequence is 14 residues long. CDR1 is GEAIGNYY and CDR2 is EKD in the germline V gene. The CDR3 region is CACDPVQDVDKPIF. The DNA for the CDR3 is TGTGCCTGTGACCCCGTCCAGGATGTCGATAAACCCATCTTT.

This clone is large. The same CDR3 is also encoded by other DNA sequences in this sample. The gene calls are TRDV2 and TRDJ3; 9 nucleotides agree with TRDD3. V was clipped by 1 base and J by 0 bases; unmatched bases: 6. CDR3 length: 19 residues. The germline CDR1 and CDR2 sequences are GEAIGNYY and EKD. In DNA, the CDR3 is TGTGCCTGTGACACGGGGGGATACAGGAGCTCCTGGGACACCCGACAGATGTTTTTC. It specifies CACDTGGYRSSWDTRQMFF.

This clone was seen more than once but under ten times. The protein TCRdb lists belongs to a much larger clone and differs from this DNA's translation at residue 10, which points to a read error; the protein shown is made from the DNA. The chain links TRDV2 to TRDJ1; 10 bases match TRDD3. From germline, CDR1 is GEAIGNYY and CDR2 EKD. With 4 bases clipped from V and 0 bases from J, the junction kept 7 bases outside the gene matches. This CDR3 contains 16 residues. The CDR3 coding sequence is TGTGCCTGTGATAACCTGGGGGATATTGACACCGATAAACTCATCTTT. Protein sequence: CACDNLGDIDTDKLIF.

The sample holds a few counts of this clone. Given a far larger clone just one base away, this is likely a sequencing read error. Other DNA sequences in the sample encode the same CDR3. This sequence joins TRDV2 and TRDJ1, with a possible D match to TRDD3 (5 bases). The CDR3 has 16 residues. V was trimmed by 4 bases and J by 0 bases, leaving 17 bases between them. Germline V CDR1 and CDR2: GEAIGNYY, EKD. The DNA for the CDR3 is TGTGCCTGTGATACTTTGGGGAATCAGTACACCGATAAACTCATCTTT. Protein sequence: CACDTLGNQYTDKLIF.

This clone has just a few counts. This DNA translates differently at residue 5 from the TCRdb protein, which is that of a much larger clone; a read error is likely, and the protein shown is the DNA's own translation. The CDR3 DNA reads as TGTGCCTGTGACGGCCTGGGCACCGATAAACTCATCTTT. It yields the protein CACDGLGTDKLIF. J is TRDJ1 and V is TRDV2, with D possibly matching TRDD3 (5 bases). The CDR3 length is 13 residues. Trimming removed 3 bases at V and 1 base at J, with 8 bases between. CDR1 is GEAIGNYY, CDR2 EKD, per germline.

Relative to its sample, this clone is medium-sized. The identical CDR3 is also encoded by other nucleotide sequences in the sample. The CDR3, as DNA: TGTGCCTGTGACACTGGGGGCCCCCTCGACTCCTGGGACACCCGACAGATGTTTTTC. It encodes CACDTGGPLDSWDTRQMFF. This chain links TRDV2 with TRDJ3; TRDD3 might be the D (6 bases). This CDR3 is 19 amino acids long. Deletions cut 1 base from V and 0 bases from J, with 15 bases between. CDR1 is GEAIGNYY, CDR2 EKD, per germline.

Comment on this clone: This DNA translates differently at residue 4 from the TCRdb protein, which is that of a much larger clone; a read error is likely, and the protein shown is the DNA's own translation. The chain links TRDV2 to TRDJ1, with D tentatively TRDD3 (5 bases). Germline values: CDR1 GEAIGNYY, CDR2 EKD. Trimming stripped 6 bases from V and 2 bases from J, with 21 bases between. CDR3 length: 16 residues. CDR3 loop: CACNEVRGILTDKLIF. CDR3 bases: TGTGCCTGTAACGAAGTAAGGGGAATACTGACCGATAAACTCATCTTT.